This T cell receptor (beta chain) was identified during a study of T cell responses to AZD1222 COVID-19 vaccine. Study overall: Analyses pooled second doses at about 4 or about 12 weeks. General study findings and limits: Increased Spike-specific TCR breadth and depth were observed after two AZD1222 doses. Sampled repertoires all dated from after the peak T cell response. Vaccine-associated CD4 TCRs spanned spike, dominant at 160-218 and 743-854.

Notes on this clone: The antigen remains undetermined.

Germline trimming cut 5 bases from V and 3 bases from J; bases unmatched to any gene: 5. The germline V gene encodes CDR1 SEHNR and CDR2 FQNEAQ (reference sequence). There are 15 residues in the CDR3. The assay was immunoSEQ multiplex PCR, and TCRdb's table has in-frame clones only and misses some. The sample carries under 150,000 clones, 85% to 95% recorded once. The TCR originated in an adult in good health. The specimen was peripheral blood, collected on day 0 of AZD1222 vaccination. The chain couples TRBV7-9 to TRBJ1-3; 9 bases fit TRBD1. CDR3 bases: TGTGCCAGCAGCCCCACAGGGGGCAGTGGAAACACCATATATTTT. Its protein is CASSPTGGSGNTIYF.